This passage covers 26 T cell receptor beta chains from one sample sequenced in a study of blood T cells in healthy people across ages. It was with a sample-barcoded 5' primer and a J-beta primer mix that a second PCR of roughly 7 to 12 cycles was run. TCRdb analysed the 5' RACE reads with MiXCR anew, one entry per CDR3 protein. The table records about 1,600,000 distinct CDR3 sequences, approximately 38% of them present only once. Sequenced: blood. These receptors were obtained from a woman aged 18-29 years in good health.

The V gene is TRBV27, the J gene TRBJ1-6, with 9 bases that match TRBD1. From germline, CDR1 is MNHEY and CDR2 SMNVEV (reference sequence). This CDR3 spans 16 amino acids. The ends lost 4 bases at V and 4 bases at J; junction bases unmatched: 5. The CDR3 DNA is TGTGCCAGCAGTTCCGGACAGGGGAGGTATAATTCACCCCTCCACTTT. As protein: CASSSGQGRYNSPLHF.

This clonotype was seen a single time. The chain carries TRBV29-1 and TRBJ1-1; D is possibly TRBD1 (5 bases). Germline V gives CDR1 SQVTM, CDR2 ANQGSEA. The CDR3 consists of 10 residues. Trimming removed 3 bases from V and 7 bases from J, with 6 bases in between. The CDR3 region is CSVDRVEAFF. In nucleotides, the CDR3 is TGCAGCGTTGACAGGGTTGAAGCTTTCTTT.

This chain connects TRBV20-1 to TRBJ2-3; D not resolved. The CDR3 runs 11 residues. V was clipped by 0 bases and J by 10 bases, with 8 bases between them. The V gene's germline CDR1 is DFQATT and CDR2 SNEGSKA (reference sequence). The CDR3 DNA sequence: TGCAGTGCTAGAGATGACGAAGCGCAGTATTTT. It yields the protein CSARDDEAQYF.

The chain is built from TRBV6-1 and TRBJ1-1; D is ambiguous. The germline V and J ends were trimmed by 0 bases and 1 base, with 6 bases remaining between them. Germline V CDR1 and CDR2: MNHNS, SASEGT. The CDR3 has 14 residues. The CDR3 DNA reads as TGTGCCAGCAGTGAAGCGCCCCCGAACACTGAAGCTTTCTTT. Its translation is CASSEAPPNTEAFF.

This clonotype came up a few times. The chain recombines TRBV12-3 or TRBV12-4 with TRBJ1-1; 9 bases agree with TRBD1. V was clipped by 5 bases and J by 10 bases; unmatched bases: 17. This CDR3 has 16 amino acids. The CDR3 sequence: CASSRRLLRDRVPAFF. CDR3 in DNA: TGTGCCAGCAGTCGCCGACTACTCCGGGACAGGGTCCCAGCTTTCTTT.

The genes are TRBV20-1 and TRBJ1-1, with 7 bases aligning to TRBD1. The germline V gene has CDR1 DFQATT and CDR2 SNEGSKA (reference sequence). V shed 2 bases and J 1 base; nucleotides not matched to a gene: 4. This CDR3 region has 14 residues. CDR3 nucleotides: TGCAGTGCTAGACCAGGGGGGGGGAACACTGAAGCTTTCTTT. Translation gives CSARPGGGNTEAFF.

This clonotype has a single count. A much larger clone differs from this one at a single base, so this may be a read error. V is TRBV20-1 and J is TRBJ2-7, with D tentatively TRBD2 (6 bases). Germline assignment: CDR1 DFQATT and CDR2 SNEGSKA (reference sequence). The ends were cut back, 3 bases at V and 7 bases at J, with 16 bases in the middle. The CDR3 runs 13 residues. Here the CDR3 DNA reads TGCAGTGCTAGGCGGGACCTAAACAATGAGCAGTACTTC. Its translation: CSARRDLNNEQYF.

V usage is TRBV10-3 and J usage is TRBJ2-7; the D is unclear. The CDR3 is made up of 12 amino acids. With 2 bases removed from V and 10 bases from J, the gap between germline ends came to 12 bases. CDR1 and CDR2 from the germline V gene are ENHRY and SYGVKD. The CDR3 is CAISEVALGQYF. DNA for the CDR3: TGTGCCATCAGTGAGGTGGCCTTGGGCCAGTACTTC.

The V and J genes are TRBV27 and TRBJ2-1; maybe TRBD2 (6 bases). In germline, CDR1 is MNHEY, CDR2 SMNVEV (reference sequence). The CDR3 spans 15 residues. Trimming took off 2 bases at V and 10 bases at J, with 18 bases between the two ends. CDR3 loop: CASSLATGVPREQFF. The CDR3 nucleotides read TGTGCCAGCAGTTTAGCAACGGGGGTCCCGCGAGAGCAGTTCTTC.

This rearrangement joins TRBV7-9 to TRBJ1-4; weak D call: TRBD1 (5 bases). V lost 2 bases and J 3 bases, leaving 7 bases between the germline ends. The CDR3 length is 14 residues. Germline CDR1 and CDR2: SEHNR and FQNEAQ (reference sequence). The CDR3: CASSLRGSNEKLFF. CDR3 nucleotides: TGTGCCAGCAGCTTAAGGGGCTCTAATGAAAAACTGTTTTTT.

The chain has TRBV10-3 and TRBJ2-2, with TRBD1 identical over 7 bases. CDR1 and CDR2 (germline): ENHRY, SYGVKD. V lost 7 bases, J lost 4 bases, and 9 bases stayed unmatched. CDR3 length equals 15 residues. CDR3 protein: CAIMVRDSSTGELFF. The DNA of the CDR3 is TGTGCCATCATGGTCCGGGACAGTTCCACCGGGGAGCTGTTTTTT.

The rearrangement links TRBV27 to TRBJ1-1; the D gene is possibly TRBD1 (6 bases). The CDR3 has 15 residues. V was pared by 5 bases and J by 5 bases, with 18 bases between. The germline V gene encodes CDR1 MNHEY and CDR2 SMNVEV (reference sequence). This CDR3 is CASSAIQGVRTEAFF. The CDR3 DNA reads TGTGCCAGCAGTGCCATACAGGGCGTTCGAACTGAAGCTTTCTTT.

This rearrangement joins TRBV27 to TRBJ2-1, with 12 bases matching TRBD2. The V gene's germline CDR1 is MNHEY and CDR2 SMNVEV (reference sequence). This CDR3 spans 17 amino acids. V trimming: 1 base; J trimming: 9 bases; junction bases outside the gene matches: 10. CDR3 residues: CASSLWASGGGEGEQFF. The CDR3 DNA follows: TGTGCCAGCAGTTTATGGGCTAGCGGGGGGGGTGAGGGTGAGCAGTTCTTC.

This chain uses TRBV11-2 with TRBJ2-4; D tentatively reads TRBD1 or TRBD2 (7 bases each). CDR3 length: 14 amino acids. Germline loops: CDR1 SGHAT, CDR2 FQNNGV. V lost 1 base to trimming and J lost 13 bases, with 17 bases between them. CDR3 DNA sequence: TGTGCCAGCAGCTTAGCGGGGGGACAGATAGGGCAGTACTTC. Residues: CASSLAGGQIGQYF.

This sequence joins TRBV20-1 and TRBJ2-7; TRBD2 is a possible D gene (6 bases). Deletions cut 0 bases from V and 1 base from J, with 13 bases between. The CDR3 totals 15 residues. CDR1 and CDR2 from the germline V gene are DFQATT and SNEGSKA (reference sequence). In nucleotides, the CDR3 is TGCAGTGCTAGAGATATGAGGACTACATCCTACGAGCAGTACTTC. Its translation is CSARDMRTTSYEQYF.

The rearrangement joins TRBV11-1 to TRBJ2-2; D call uncertain. The germline V gene has CDR1 SGHAT and CDR2 FQDESV (reference sequence). The CDR3 totals 12 residues. Trimming removed 5 bases from V and 7 bases from J, with 8 bases in between. The CDR3 nucleotides read TGTGCCAGCAGCATGTTGGGCGGGGAGCTGTTTTTT. As protein: CASSMLGGELFF.

The chain couples TRBV12-3 or TRBV12-4 to TRBJ2-5; 13 bases fit TRBD2. CDR3 length: 16 residues. V trimming: 5 bases; J trimming: 5 bases; junction bases outside the gene matches: 8. CDR3 nucleotides: TGTGCCAGCAGTCCCGGACTAGCGGGAGCGTGGGAGACCCAGTACTTC. Translating it yields CASSPGLAGAWETQYF.

The chain uses TRBV6-5 and TRBJ2-1; possibly TRBD2 for D (5 bases). V lost 5 bases, J lost 9 bases, and 14 bases lay in between. Germline-derived CDR1 and CDR2 are MNHEY and SVGAGI. There are 13 residues in the CDR3. The CDR3 DNA follows: TGTGCCAGCAGTCCTCCGGGCGGAGGTGAGCAGTTCTTC. It yields the protein CASSPPGGGEQFF.

In its sample, this clonotype was seen a few times. V gene TRBV27 combines with J gene TRBJ2-1; D is possibly TRBD2 (6 bases). Germline loops: CDR1 MNHEY, CDR2 SMNVEV (reference sequence). CDR3 length: 13 amino acids. Trimming pared 9 bases from V and 6 bases from J, leaving 15 bases between. The CDR3 DNA reads as TGTGCCAGTAGGAAGACTAGTTCCAATGAGCAGTTCTTC. It translates to CASRKTSSNEQFF.

The V call is TRBV3-1, the J call TRBJ2-3, with a possible D match to TRBD2 (7 bases). Germline V lookup: CDR1 LGHDT, CDR2 YNNKEL (reference sequence). Trimming cost V 2 bases and J 6 bases, with 15 bases left between them. This CDR3 is built from 15 residues. CDR3 bases: TGTGCCAGCAGCCAAAGAGGGGGGGCCGTTGATACGCAGTATTTT. Its protein is CASSQRGGAVDTQYF.

This chain uses TRBV5-1 with TRBJ2-4, with TRBD1 matching 7 bases. Germline V CDR1 and CDR2: SGHRS, YFSETQ. CDR3 length: 14 amino acids. Trimming cost V 0 bases and J 7 bases; bases outside gene matches: 4. In DNA, the CDR3 is TGCGCCAGCAGCTTGGAAGGGGGCCGCAACATTCAGTACTTC. This translates into CASSLEGGRNIQYF.

V gene TRBV2 combines with J gene TRBJ2-3; 15 bases fit TRBD2. Germline V gene data show CDR1 as SNHLY and CDR2 as FYNNEI. The CDR3 runs to 15 residues. J lost 5 bases, V lost 7 bases, and 4 bases had no gene match. CDR3 residues: CASTGLAGGGDTQYF. CDR3 coding DNA: TGTGCCAGCACTGGACTAGCGGGAGGGGGAGATACGCAGTATTTT.

The table lists this clonotype with a few counts. The chain links TRBV18 to TRBJ1-2; weak D call: TRBD1 (6 bases). CDR1 is KGHSH, CDR2 LQKENI, per germline. CDR3 length equals 14 residues. V gave up 4 bases and J gave up 6 bases, with 15 bases separating them. The CDR3 here is CASSLEQGTDGYTF. CDR3 sequence (DNA): TGTGCCAGCTCACTCGAACAGGGTACCGATGGCTACACCTTC.

The chain couples TRBV6-5 to TRBJ2-7, with D uncertain. The CDR3 has 16 residues. The V end lost 0 bases, the J end lost 1 base, and 13 bases lay between the germline ends. The germline V gene has CDR1 MNHEY and CDR2 SVGAGI. The CDR3 region is CASSYSYEPLSYEQYF. As DNA, the CDR3 is TGTGCCAGCAGTTACTCGTATGAGCCGTTATCCTACGAGCAGTACTTC.

The gene calls are TRBV30 and TRBJ2-7; TRBD2 aligns across 8 bases. The ends lost 0 bases at V and 2 bases at J; junction bases unmatched: 9. Germline values: CDR1 GTSNPN, CDR2 SVGIG (reference sequence). The CDR3 length is 16 residues. CDR3 amino acids: CAWSVSRTSRTYEQYF. CDR3 DNA sequence: TGTGCCTGGAGTGTAAGTCGGACTAGCAGAACCTACGAGCAGTACTTC.

This clonotype was counted a few times. The chain links TRBV6-2 or TRBV6-3 to TRBJ2-7; D possibly corresponds to TRBD1 (5 bases). CDR1 and CDR2 (germline): MNHEY, SVGEGT. Trimming removed 2 bases at V and 4 bases at J, with 15 bases between. This CDR3 spans 15 amino acids. CDR3 in amino acids: CASSYPQTDLYEQYF. CDR3 in DNA: TGTGCCAGCAGTTACCCCCAGACAGATTTATACGAGCAGTACTTC.